This TCR beta chain was profiled in a study of cytotoxic CD8 clonotypes in ibrutinib-treated CLL. Sequencing used immunoSEQ multiplex PCR; TCRdb keeps in-frame clones, though not all of them. Of some 150,000 clones listed, about 80% were seen once; the top ten hold 13%. V was clipped by 2 bases and J by 7 bases; unmatched bases: 8. The CDR3 has 15 amino acids. The germline gives CDR1 MNHEY, CDR2 SVGAGI. Genomic DNA (roughly 2.2 micrograms) was obtained from cryopreserved PBMCs for construction of TCR beta libraries. The clonotype comes from a human donor with chronic lymphocytic leukemia. This sample comprised PBMCs, obtained after 12 months of ibrutinib treatment. This chain connects TRBV6-5 to TRBJ2-1; 7 positions match TRBD2. CDR3 in DNA: TGTGCCAGCAGTTACCTTCGGGAGGCTCATAATGAGCAGTTCTTC. This encodes CASSYLREAHNEQFF.